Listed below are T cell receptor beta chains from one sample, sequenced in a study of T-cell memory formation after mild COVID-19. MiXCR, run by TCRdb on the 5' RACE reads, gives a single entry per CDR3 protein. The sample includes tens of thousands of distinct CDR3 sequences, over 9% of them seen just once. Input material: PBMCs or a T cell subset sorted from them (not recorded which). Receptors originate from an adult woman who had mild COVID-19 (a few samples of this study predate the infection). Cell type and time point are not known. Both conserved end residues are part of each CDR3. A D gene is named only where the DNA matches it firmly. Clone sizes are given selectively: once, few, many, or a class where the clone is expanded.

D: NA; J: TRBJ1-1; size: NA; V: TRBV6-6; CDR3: CASSYLRDEAFF; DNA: TGTGCCAGCAGTTACCTCCGGGATGAAGCTTTCTTT
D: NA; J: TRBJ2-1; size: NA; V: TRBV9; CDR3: CASSVAEEKHSYNEQFF; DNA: TGTGCCAGCAGCGTAGCGGAGGAAAAGCACTCCTACAATGAGCAGTTCTTC
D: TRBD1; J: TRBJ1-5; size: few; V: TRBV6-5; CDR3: CAILDRLSNQPQHF; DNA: TGTGCCATCCTGGACAGGCTTAGCAATCAGCCCCAGCATTTT
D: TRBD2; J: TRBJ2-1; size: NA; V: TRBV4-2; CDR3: CASSQPGTSGSDEQFF; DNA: TGTGCCAGCAGCCAACCCGGGACTAGCGGGAGCGATGAGCAGTTCTTC
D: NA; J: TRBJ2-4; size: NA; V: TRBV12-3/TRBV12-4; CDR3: CASSLWNSAKNIQYF; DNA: TGTGCCAGCAGTTTGTGGAATTCGGCCAAAAACATTCAGTACTTC
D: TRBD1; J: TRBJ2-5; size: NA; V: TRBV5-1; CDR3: CASSSGTGWEETQYF; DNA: TGCGCCAGCAGCTCTGGGACAGGGTGGGAGGAGACCCAGTACTTC
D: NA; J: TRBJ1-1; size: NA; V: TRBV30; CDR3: CAWSEGTATEAFF; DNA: TGTGCCTGGAGTGAGGGGACGGCCACTGAAGCTTTCTTT
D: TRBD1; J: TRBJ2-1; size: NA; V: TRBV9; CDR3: CASSVTARTGHGNEQFF; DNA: TGTGCCAGCAGCGTTACAGCTCGGACAGGACATGGCAATGAGCAGTTCTTC
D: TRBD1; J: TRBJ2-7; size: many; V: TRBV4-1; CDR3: CASSQHTGGDTYEQYF; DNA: TGCGCCAGCAGCCAGCATACAGGGGGCGACACCTACGAGCAGTACTTC
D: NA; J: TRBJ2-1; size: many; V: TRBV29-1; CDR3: CSVGPPELGEQFF; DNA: TGCAGCGTGGGGCCACCGGAGCTCGGTGAGCAGTTCTTC
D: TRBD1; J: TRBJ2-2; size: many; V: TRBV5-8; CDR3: CASSPGQGWAGELFF; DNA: TGTGCCAGCAGCCCCGGACAGGGTTGGGCCGGGGAGCTGTTTTTT
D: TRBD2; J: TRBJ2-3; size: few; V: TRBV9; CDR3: CASSVMGLAGGGTDTQYF; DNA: TGTGCCAGCAGCGTAATGGGACTAGCGGGAGGCGGCACAGATACGCAGTATTTT
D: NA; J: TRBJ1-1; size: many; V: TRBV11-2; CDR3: CASSLKGMNTEAFF; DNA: TGTGCCAGCAGCTTAAAGGGAATGAACACTGAAGCTTTCTTT
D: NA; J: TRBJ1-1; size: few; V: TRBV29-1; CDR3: CSVAGRERGTEAFF; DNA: TGCAGCGTGGCCGGCAGGGAGAGGGGGACTGAAGCTTTCTTT
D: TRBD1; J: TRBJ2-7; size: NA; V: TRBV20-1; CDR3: CSAPTGSYEQYF; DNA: TGCAGTGCCCCGACAGGGAGCTACGAGCAGTACTTC
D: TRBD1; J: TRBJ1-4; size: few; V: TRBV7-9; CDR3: CASSQGQGKEKLFF; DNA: TGTGCCAGCAGCCAGGGACAGGGGAAGGAAAAACTGTTTTTT
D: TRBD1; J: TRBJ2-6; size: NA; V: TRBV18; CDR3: CASSPRGQGKTRGANVLTF; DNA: TGTGCCAGCTCACCTCGCGGACAGGGGAAGACGAGGGGGGCCAACGTCCTGACTTTC
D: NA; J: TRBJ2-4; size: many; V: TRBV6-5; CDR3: CASSPKSSYKNIQYF; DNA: TGTGCCAGCAGCCCAAAGAGTTCCTACAAAAACATTCAGTACTTC